This T cell receptor beta chain is drawn from a study of blood T cell repertoires in COVID-19. Study as a whole: There were acute and convalescent COVID-19 samples, and they came from the United States, Italy and Spain. Nucleic acid was either cDNA or gDNA, and it came from T cells, B-cell-depleted T cells, or PBMCs.

The CDR3 sequence is 15 residues long. V dropped 5 bases and J dropped 6; count of bases not matched to a gene: 9. CDR1 and CDR2 from the germline V gene are KGHSH and LQKENI. Per the authors' pipeline: Estimated nucleated cell counts came from reference gene primer amplification. Produced via immunoSEQ multiplex PCR; TCRdb's table is partial and in-frame only. V, J and clone size reflect that table, while D and trimming were determined from the DNA. Of tens of thousands of clones in the sample, 70% to 85% were seen once. The receptor was isolated from a human donor in a cohort sampled during active COVID-19. What was sequenced was peripheral blood. J is TRBJ2-1 and V is TRBV18; 8 bases fit TRBD2. The DNA of the CDR3 is TGTGCCAGCTCATCTTCCGGGACTAGAGGCAATGAGCAGTTCTTC. Translating it yields CASSSSGTRGNEQFF.